This is a list of T cell receptor beta chains from one sample in a study of blood T cells in healthy people across ages. TCRdb analysed the 5' RACE reads with MiXCR anew, one entry per CDR3 protein. The table lists hundreds of thousands of distinct CDR3 sequences, 25% to 35% of them singletons. The same data also went into a second study, on T cells of mothers and their children.

Sequencing used blood. These receptors were obtained from a boy aged 2-15 years in good health. CDR3s include the opening cysteine and the closing phenylalanine or tryptophan. The D gene is left open where the match is weak. Rows give clone size only sometimes, using once, few, many, or a class for an expanded clone.

v_call: TRBV7-3; d_call: -; j_call: TRBJ2-3; clone_size: -; cdr3_nt: TGTGCCAGCAGCCCATCACTAAGGGATACGCAGTATTTT; cdr3_aa: CASSPSLRDTQYF
v_call: TRBV6-5; d_call: -; j_call: TRBJ1-2; clone_size: many; cdr3_nt: TGTGCCAGCAGTTACTCGATAAATCTGCACACCTCTTATGGCTACACCTTC; cdr3_aa: CASSYSINLHTSYGYTF
v_call: TRBV29-1; d_call: TRBD2; j_call: TRBJ2-5; clone_size: few; cdr3_nt: TGCAGCGTTGAATGGTGGACTAGCGGACAAGAGACCCAGTACTTC; cdr3_aa: CSVEWWTSGQETQYF
v_call: TRBV5-1; d_call: TRBD1; j_call: TRBJ2-2; clone_size: few; cdr3_nt: TGCGCCAGCAGCTTGGAGGGGGCTAGCACCGGGGAGCTGTTTTTT; cdr3_aa: CASSLEGASTGELFF
v_call: TRBV10-3; d_call: -; j_call: TRBJ2-5; clone_size: few; cdr3_nt: TGTGCCATCAGGAGGGAGACTCAAGAGACCCAGTACTTC; cdr3_aa: CAIRRETQETQYF
v_call: TRBV20-1; d_call: TRBD1; j_call: TRBJ1-1; clone_size: -; cdr3_nt: TGCAGTGCTTCCCTCCCGGGACAGGGTTGGGACCGGGACACTGAAGCTTTCTTT; cdr3_aa: CSASLPGQGWDRDTEAFF
v_call: TRBV14; d_call: TRBD1; j_call: TRBJ1-2; clone_size: few; cdr3_nt: TGTGCCAGCAGCCAAATGGACAGGGGGTATGGCTACACCTTC; cdr3_aa: CASSQMDRGYGYTF
v_call: TRBV29-1; d_call: -; j_call: TRBJ1-1; clone_size: -; cdr3_nt: TGCAGCGCCGGCAGCGACACTGAAGCTTTCTTT; cdr3_aa: CSAGSDTEAFF
v_call: TRBV12-3/TRBV12-4; d_call: -; j_call: TRBJ2-2; clone_size: few; cdr3_nt: TGTGCCAGCAGCACAGGGAACACCGGGGAGCTGTTTTTT; cdr3_aa: CASSTGNTGELFF
v_call: TRBV10-3; d_call: TRBD1; j_call: TRBJ2-5; clone_size: many; cdr3_nt: TGTGCCATCGCAGGACAGGGGGCGTCGGAGACCCAGTACTTC; cdr3_aa: CAIAGQGASETQYF
v_call: TRBV20-1; d_call: -; j_call: TRBJ2-1; clone_size: few; cdr3_nt: TGCAGTGCTAGAGAGACAAGGGTTGAGCAGTTCTTC; cdr3_aa: CSARETRVEQFF
v_call: TRBV7-2; d_call: -; j_call: TRBJ2-1; clone_size: few; cdr3_nt: TGTGCCAGCAGTCCTAGTAATGTCTATGAGCAGTTCTTC; cdr3_aa: CASSPSNVYEQFF
v_call: TRBV6-6; d_call: -; j_call: TRBJ1-2; clone_size: once; cdr3_nt: TGTGCCAGCAGATCTGGCCTCGAAGGGGACTATGGCTACACCTTC; cdr3_aa: CASRSGLEGDYGYTF
v_call: TRBV29-1; d_call: -; j_call: TRBJ1-3; clone_size: -; cdr3_nt: TGCAGCGTTGAAAGTTGGGGGAGCGGCTCTGGAAACACCATATATTTT; cdr3_aa: CSVESWGSGSGNTIYF
v_call: TRBV4-2; d_call: -; j_call: TRBJ2-2; clone_size: -; cdr3_nt: TGTGCCAGCAGCCAAGAAGGGAAGGGGCGCGTGGAGCTGTTTTTT; cdr3_aa: CASSQEGKGRVELFF
v_call: TRBV6-1; d_call: TRBD1; j_call: TRBJ1-2; clone_size: -; cdr3_nt: TGTGCCAGCAGTGAAGGACAGGGGGCGGATGGCTACACCTTC; cdr3_aa: CASSEGQGADGYTF
v_call: TRBV21-1; d_call: -; j_call: TRBJ2-2; clone_size: few; cdr3_nt: TGTGCCAGCAGCAGACTAGCGGGGAGGTCCGGGGAGCTGTTTTTT; cdr3_aa: CASSRLAGRSGELFF
v_call: TRBV6-2/TRBV6-3; d_call: -; j_call: TRBJ2-2; clone_size: -; cdr3_nt: TGTGCCAGCAGTTTAACTTATTCTACCGGGGAGCTGTTTTTT; cdr3_aa: CASSLTYSTGELFF
v_call: TRBV7-3; d_call: -; j_call: TRBJ2-1; clone_size: -; cdr3_nt: TGTGCCAGCAGCCGGACTCCTAACAATGAGCAGTTCTTC; cdr3_aa: CASSRTPNNEQFF
v_call: TRBV12-3/TRBV12-4; d_call: -; j_call: TRBJ1-1; clone_size: -; cdr3_nt: TGTGCCAGCAGTTTCCGGGGGGCTCAACAAGCTTTCTTT; cdr3_aa: CASSFRGAQQAFF
v_call: TRBV27; d_call: -; j_call: TRBJ2-7; clone_size: -; cdr3_nt: TGTGCCAGCAGAAAATCGCCCTACGAGCAGTACTTC; cdr3_aa: CASRKSPYEQYF
v_call: TRBV7-9; d_call: -; j_call: TRBJ2-5; clone_size: few; cdr3_nt: TGTGCCAGCATTCGGGGAGGGACCCAGTACTTC; cdr3_aa: CASIRGGTQYF
v_call: TRBV27; d_call: TRBD2; j_call: TRBJ2-7; clone_size: -; cdr3_nt: TGTGCCAGCAGCGTAGCACGGAGGTCGGCGGTTAGCGGGCCTAGCTCCTACGAGCAGTACTTC; cdr3_aa: CASSVARRSAVSGPSSYEQYF
v_call: TRBV30; d_call: -; j_call: TRBJ1-2; clone_size: -; cdr3_nt: TGTGCCTGGAGTCTGTTTATGGACAGAGGGTATGGCTACACCTTC; cdr3_aa: CAWSLFMDRGYGYTF
v_call: TRBV7-2; d_call: -; j_call: TRBJ2-3; clone_size: -; cdr3_nt: TGTGCCAGCAGCTCCTTATGGGATACGCAGTATTTT; cdr3_aa: CASSSLWDTQYF
v_call: TRBV5-1; d_call: -; j_call: TRBJ2-3; clone_size: once; cdr3_nt: TGCGCCAGCAGCCCCCCCCTCGGGAGCACAGATACGCAGTATTTT; cdr3_aa: CASSPPLGSTDTQYF
v_call: TRBV29-1; d_call: -; j_call: TRBJ2-7; clone_size: -; cdr3_nt: TGCAGCGTTCCCGGGACAAAGAGCGAGCAGTACTTC; cdr3_aa: CSVPGTKSEQYF
v_call: TRBV9; d_call: TRBD1; j_call: TRBJ1-5; clone_size: few; cdr3_nt: TGTGCCAGCAGCGCAGCCGACAGGGGCAATCAGCCCCAGCATTTT; cdr3_aa: CASSAADRGNQPQHF
v_call: TRBV7-8; d_call: -; j_call: TRBJ1-2; clone_size: few; cdr3_nt: TGTGCCAGCAGCTTACCGAACAGGGAAAGGGACTATGGCTACACCTTC; cdr3_aa: CASSLPNRERDYGYTF
v_call: TRBV7-2; d_call: TRBD2; j_call: TRBJ2-7; clone_size: -; cdr3_nt: TGTGCCAGCAGCAGAGCGGGAGGGCCCGATGAGCAGTACTTC; cdr3_aa: CASSRAGGPDEQYF
v_call: TRBV12-3/TRBV12-4; d_call: TRBD2; j_call: TRBJ2-5; clone_size: -; cdr3_nt: TGTGCCAGCAGCCCTCCGGGACTACAACAAGAGACCCAGTACTTC; cdr3_aa: CASSPPGLQQETQYF
v_call: TRBV10-3; d_call: TRBD2; j_call: TRBJ2-3; clone_size: few; cdr3_nt: TGTGCCATCAGTGAGTCGACGGGACTAGCGGGAGAGATTGATACGCAGTATTTT; cdr3_aa: CAISESTGLAGEIDTQYF
v_call: TRBV7-9; d_call: -; j_call: TRBJ2-2; clone_size: -; cdr3_nt: TGTGCCAGTTCGATGGGGGCGAACACCGGGGAGCTGTTTTTT; cdr3_aa: CASSMGANTGELFF
v_call: TRBV29-1; d_call: -; j_call: TRBJ1-2; clone_size: -; cdr3_nt: TGCAGCGCTCGACATAATAACTATGGCTACACCTTC; cdr3_aa: CSARHNNYGYTF
v_call: TRBV5-5; d_call: -; j_call: TRBJ2-2; clone_size: few; cdr3_nt: TGTGCCAGCAGCTTCGGACTCACCGGGGAGCTGTTTTTT; cdr3_aa: CASSFGLTGELFF
v_call: TRBV5-8; d_call: TRBD2; j_call: TRBJ2-1; clone_size: few; cdr3_nt: TGTGCCAGCAGCTTGGAAGAGGCACCGGGACTAGGTTTCTACAATGAGCAGTTCTTC; cdr3_aa: CASSLEEAPGLGFYNEQFF
v_call: TRBV29-1; d_call: -; j_call: TRBJ2-1; clone_size: -; cdr3_nt: TGCAGCGTTGCGGGAGTTGCGTACAATGAGCAGTTCTTC; cdr3_aa: CSVAGVAYNEQFF
v_call: TRBV4-1; d_call: TRBD1; j_call: TRBJ1-2; clone_size: -; cdr3_nt: TGCGCCAGCAGCCAAGCGCCGGGGACAGCACCTAACTATGGCTACACCTTC; cdr3_aa: CASSQAPGTAPNYGYTF
v_call: TRBV7-9; d_call: TRBD2; j_call: TRBJ2-5; clone_size: -; cdr3_nt: TGTGCCAGCAGCCCAGAGACTAGCAGCGAGACCCAGTACTTC; cdr3_aa: CASSPETSSETQYF
v_call: TRBV5-4; d_call: TRBD1; j_call: TRBJ2-4; clone_size: -; cdr3_nt: TGTGCCAGCAGCCAGGGACAGGGGGCAGACATTCAGTACTTC; cdr3_aa: CASSQGQGADIQYF
v_call: TRBV6-1; d_call: TRBD1; j_call: TRBJ1-1; clone_size: -; cdr3_nt: TGTGCCAGCAGTCGACTTATTACAGGGGGCGGCCGTGACACTGAAGCTTTCTTT; cdr3_aa: CASSRLITGGGRDTEAFF
v_call: TRBV20-1; d_call: -; j_call: TRBJ1-2; clone_size: few; cdr3_nt: TGCAGTGCTGGGGGTGAGGGGTTGGGCTATGGCTACACCTTC; cdr3_aa: CSAGGEGLGYGYTF
v_call: TRBV2; d_call: -; j_call: TRBJ1-3; clone_size: -; cdr3_nt: TGTGCCAGCAGTGAAGACAGCTACTCTGGAAACACCATATATTTT; cdr3_aa: CASSEDSYSGNTIYF
v_call: TRBV2; d_call: -; j_call: TRBJ2-7; clone_size: many; cdr3_nt: TGTGCCAGCAGTGAAGCCGGGGAGATTTACGAGCAGTACTTC; cdr3_aa: CASSEAGEIYEQYF
v_call: TRBV12-3/TRBV12-4; d_call: -; j_call: TRBJ1-1; clone_size: -; cdr3_nt: TGTGCCAGCAGTTTCCGGCCTATTGTGGGCACTGAAGCTTTCTTT; cdr3_aa: CASSFRPIVGTEAFF
v_call: TRBV4-3; d_call: -; j_call: TRBJ2-2; clone_size: -; cdr3_nt: TGCGTCAGCAGCCAAGGAGGGGGGTTGGACACCGGGGAGCTGTTTTTT; cdr3_aa: CVSSQGGGLDTGELFF
v_call: TRBV5-1; d_call: -; j_call: TRBJ1-2; clone_size: -; cdr3_nt: TGCGCCAGCAGCTTGAGCACCTTCTATGGCTACACCTTC; cdr3_aa: CASSLSTFYGYTF
v_call: TRBV5-1; d_call: -; j_call: TRBJ2-5; clone_size: -; cdr3_nt: TGCGCCAGCAGGGGGGGGGCTCCCCTCCAAGAGACCCAGTACTTC; cdr3_aa: CASRGGAPLQETQYF
v_call: TRBV20-1; d_call: TRBD1; j_call: TRBJ1-2; clone_size: few; cdr3_nt: TGCAGTGCTAGAGTCGGGACAGGGGGTGGCTACACCTTC; cdr3_aa: CSARVGTGGGYTF
v_call: TRBV5-1; d_call: -; j_call: TRBJ2-7; clone_size: -; cdr3_nt: TGCGCCAGCAGCCCAGACGGGGGAGGCTACGAGCAGTACTTC; cdr3_aa: CASSPDGGGYEQYF
v_call: TRBV7-9; d_call: -; j_call: TRBJ2-1; clone_size: -; cdr3_nt: TGTGCCAGCAGAAGTCCCCTAGAACTGACATTCTCCTACAATGAGCAGTTCTTC; cdr3_aa: CASRSPLELTFSYNEQFF
v_call: TRBV7-2; d_call: -; j_call: TRBJ2-5; clone_size: few; cdr3_nt: TGTGCCAGCAGCTTAGTCTCGTCCCTAAGGCGGGACCAAGAGACCCAGTACTTC; cdr3_aa: CASSLVSSLRRDQETQYF
v_call: TRBV6-1; d_call: -; j_call: TRBJ2-7; clone_size: -; cdr3_nt: TGTGCCAGCACTATAGGAGGGGTCCAAAGGCCCTCCTACGAGCAGTACTTC; cdr3_aa: CASTIGGVQRPSYEQYF
v_call: TRBV6-2/TRBV6-3; d_call: -; j_call: TRBJ1-1; clone_size: -; cdr3_nt: TGTGCCAGCAGTTCGTGGGGGCCGAACACTGAAGCTTTCTTT; cdr3_aa: CASSSWGPNTEAFF
v_call: TRBV29-1; d_call: -; j_call: TRBJ2-7; clone_size: -; cdr3_nt: TGCAGCGTTGAGGAGCAGGGAGTGTACGAGCAGTACTTC; cdr3_aa: CSVEEQGVYEQYF
v_call: TRBV19; d_call: -; j_call: TRBJ2-7; clone_size: few; cdr3_nt: TGTGCCAGTAAGGTCAGAATGGGGTCGGGCTACGAGCAGTACTTC; cdr3_aa: CASKVRMGSGYEQYF
v_call: TRBV12-5; d_call: -; j_call: TRBJ2-1; clone_size: -; cdr3_nt: TGTGCTAGTGGTTTGGTACCGGAGAACAATGAGCAGTTCTTC; cdr3_aa: CASGLVPENNEQFF
v_call: TRBV20-1; d_call: -; j_call: TRBJ2-2; clone_size: -; cdr3_nt: TGCAGTGCTAGAGGGGGCGGAACGAACACCGGGGAGCTGTTTTTT; cdr3_aa: CSARGGGTNTGELFF